This T cell receptor (beta chain) is drawn from a study of cytomegalovirus exposure and HLA in healthy donors. Whole-study results and caveats: A later analysis revealed that TCR association rates differed between HLA loci, peaking at DRB1 and bottoming out at HLA-C. In terms of immune exposure information, only CMV serostatus was available. Rarity marked most TCR sequences, yet some public TCRs occurred in many donors.

In the PCR, 60 Vbeta and 13 Jbeta primers were used. Produced via immunoSEQ multiplex PCR; TCRdb's table is partial and in-frame only. In the table there are roughly 100,000 clones, roughly a tenth of which are singletons. The germline V gene has CDR1 SGDLS and CDR2 YYNGEE. This CDR3 contains 12 residues. Trimming took 4 bases from V and 7 from J, leaving 11 bases between them. Notes on this clone: Its specificity is not known. The same CDR3 is also encoded by other DNA sequences in this sample.

This clonotype originated in a man aged 50 to 60 in good health and CMV-seropositive. The sequenced sample consisted of PBMCs. The chain carries TRBV9 and TRBJ1-2, with D unresolved. This CDR3 is CASSSGVGGYTF. The DNA of the CDR3 is TGTGCCAGCAGCAGCGGGGTGGGTGGCTACACCTTC.